One TCR beta chain is described in this entry. It has no known antigen specificity. No per-base quality is available; no much larger clone lies one base away. The data were taken from a study of T-cell memory formation after mild COVID-19 (dated by TCRdb to 2020 to 2023). About the full investigation: Most TCR sequence clusters were specific to one of the two donors. The cohort comprised two young, previously healthy adult volunteers, one female and one male. In two donors, T-cell clones that expanded and contracted after mild COVID-19 were followed by sequencing TCRalpha and TCRbeta repertoires longitudinally. On the study overall, not on this receptor specifically: The second-wave clones that peaked on day 37 were not confirmed to be SARS-CoV-2 specific. Only a couple of mild cases were covered by the study, and larger cohorts that include severe cases with pre-infection samples were considered necessary. Contracting CD4+ clones were located mainly in the CM and EM memory subsets, whereas CD8+ clones were found to be enriched in EMRA. Some responding clones were detected in pre-infection memory, suggesting pre-existing cross-reactive memory T cells joined the SARS-CoV-2 response. From day 15 to 85, contracting clones showed balanced CD4/CD8 phenotypes, whereas a second wave of clones that expanded from day 15 to 37 leaned towards CD4+.

CDR1 SGHTA and CDR2 FQGNSA were looked up in the germline V gene. Germline trimming amounts to 4 bases on V and 7 bases on J, with 2 as the count of junction bases outside the gene matches. Counted from cysteine to phenylalanine, this CDR3 has 14 amino acids. This entry keeps only the CDR3 DNA: 42 bases, framed from base 1. The listed sequencing device is Illumina NovaSeq 6000. TCRalpha and TCRbeta cDNA libraries were built by 5'RACE with constant-segment primers, adding sample barcodes and unique molecular identifiers. RNA was extracted from every sample with Trizol reagent. Library amplification was performed in two PCR steps, and a second sample barcode and Illumina TruSeq adapters were introduced in the second step. The libraries were sequenced on an Illumina NovaSeq using 2 x 150 bp paired-end reads. From the authors' description of their analysis: The reads were demultiplexed and collapsed into UMI-guided consensus sequences using migec v1.2.7. Using mixcr v2.1.11, UMI consensuses were aligned to TRA and TRB V and J templates and then assembled into clonotypes. A clonotype was counted as expanded or contracted only when both edgeR and NoisET called the clonotype significant, with the noise models trained on biological replicates. For edgeR calls, the thresholds were a false discovery rate-adjusted p below 0.01 and a log2 fold-change of 1. As an exploratory analysis of dynamics, max-normalized trajectories of the 1000 most abundant clonotypes were examined by PCA with hierarchical clustering. Separately sequenced CD4+ and CD8+ repertoires were used to assign a CD4 or CD8 phenotype to each responding clone. TCRdb handled the public reads itself, with Q25 trimming in fastp and clone calling in MiXCR, and kept productive beta chains. Every CDR3 protein is listed once, alongside the most common genes and DNA of its rows. TCRdb's processing, not the authors', yielded these V and J calls. In this sample the table shows approximately 570,000 distinct CDR3 sequences, approximately 19% of which occur a single time. The ten most abundant clones make up around 11% of the sample.

Ficoll-Paque density gradient centrifugation was used to isolate PBMCs. The sequence is built from TRBV7-2 and TRBJ1-4; 11 nucleotides in the junction match TRBD1. This clonotype was sampled from an adult woman who had mild COVID-19 (a few samples of this study predate the infection). The sample titles of this study are shuffled in the database, so cell type and time point are left out; the donor was told from shared clones. Sequenced material: PBMCs or a T cell subset sorted from them (not recorded which). CDR3 loop: CASSWTGGSEKLFF. The nucleotide sequence is TGTGCCAGCAGCTGGACAGGGGGCAGTGAAAAACTGTTTTTT.